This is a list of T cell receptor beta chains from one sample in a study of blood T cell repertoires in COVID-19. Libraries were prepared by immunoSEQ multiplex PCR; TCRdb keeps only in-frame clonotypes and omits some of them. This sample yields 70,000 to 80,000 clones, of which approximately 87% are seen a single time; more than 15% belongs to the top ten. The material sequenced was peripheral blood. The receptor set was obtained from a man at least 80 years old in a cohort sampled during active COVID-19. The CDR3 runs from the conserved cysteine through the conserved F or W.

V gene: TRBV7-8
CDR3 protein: CASSLTGNVEAFF

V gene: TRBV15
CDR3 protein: CATSGRGSYNSPLHF

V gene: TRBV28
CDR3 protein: CASSLRWDRGTYGYTF

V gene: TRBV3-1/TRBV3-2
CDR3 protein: CASSQGGLVLFF

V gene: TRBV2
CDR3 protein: CASRTGAAPTNEKLFF

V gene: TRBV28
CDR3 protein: CASSSEGGWSYNSPLHF

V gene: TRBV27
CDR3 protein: CASSSTEGHSYNEQFF

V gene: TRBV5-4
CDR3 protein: CASSQNRGTNEKLFF

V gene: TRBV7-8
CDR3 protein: CASSDRTSGGAKFVSEQFF

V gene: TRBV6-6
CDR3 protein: CASSRSRLASPGELFF

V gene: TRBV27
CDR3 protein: CASSLSGTIYGYTF

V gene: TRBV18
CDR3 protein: CASSPSQGSYGYTF

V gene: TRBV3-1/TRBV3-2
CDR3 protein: CASSQLAGDTEAFF

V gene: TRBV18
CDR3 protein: CASSPIPPQGYNSPLHF

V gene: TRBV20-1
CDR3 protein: CSAPREHEAFF

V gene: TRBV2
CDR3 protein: CASISQGWGYTF

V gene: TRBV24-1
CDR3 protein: CATSDAGAGTNEQFF

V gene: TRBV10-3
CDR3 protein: CAISESTGANTDTQYF

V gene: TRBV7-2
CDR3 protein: CASSLTTATEAFF

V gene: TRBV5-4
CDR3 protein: CASSPDLAPGANVLTF

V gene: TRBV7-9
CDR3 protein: CASTSLADYNEQFF

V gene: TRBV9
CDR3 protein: CASSVSGAGATNEQFF

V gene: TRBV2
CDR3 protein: CASSEQQETQYF

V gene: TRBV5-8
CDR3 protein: CASSLTSGGDEQFF

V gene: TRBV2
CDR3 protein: CASKTDSGNTIYF

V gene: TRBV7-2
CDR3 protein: CASSLSAGNTEAFF

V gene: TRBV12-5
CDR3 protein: CASGLGTGEPQHF

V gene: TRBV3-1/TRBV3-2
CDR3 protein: CASSQDRLAGKDTQYF

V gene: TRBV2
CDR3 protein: CASSGQGGQPQHF

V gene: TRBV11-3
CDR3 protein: CASSLAGRNEQYF

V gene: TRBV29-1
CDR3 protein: CSVGQGDQPQHF

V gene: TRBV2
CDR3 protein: CASSEAPSRGLSGNTIYF

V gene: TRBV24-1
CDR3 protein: CATSSPRQGGTDTQYF

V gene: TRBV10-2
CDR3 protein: CASKAAGAATQHF

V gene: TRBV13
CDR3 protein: CASSDRGGGYTF

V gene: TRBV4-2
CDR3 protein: CASSQGTSGVYNEQFF

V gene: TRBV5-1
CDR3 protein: CASTEGPGNTIYF

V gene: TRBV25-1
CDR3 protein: CASSGDRGPGGELFF

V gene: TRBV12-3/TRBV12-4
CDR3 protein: CASSFERISAFF

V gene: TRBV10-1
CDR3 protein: CASSDPREKLFF

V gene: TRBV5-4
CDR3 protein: CASSLTVRAYTGELFF

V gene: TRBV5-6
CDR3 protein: CASSTGTGDNYGYTF

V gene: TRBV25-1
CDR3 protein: CASRLTGADTQYF

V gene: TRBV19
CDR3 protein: CASSYSRRDYEQYF

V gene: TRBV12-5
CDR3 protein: CASGLVVDRVGLAEAFF

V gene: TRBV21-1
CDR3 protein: CASSNSKNTGELFF

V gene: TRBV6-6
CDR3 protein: CASSLEPRQGSNEKLFF

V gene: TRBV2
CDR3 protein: CASSGWTGSSNQPQHF

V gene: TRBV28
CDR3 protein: CASSQPTGAYYGYTF

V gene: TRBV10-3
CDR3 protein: CAISEPRPQGNTEAFF

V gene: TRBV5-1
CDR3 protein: CASSLQGVPTDTQYF

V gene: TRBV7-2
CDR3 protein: CASSPGTGDANQPQHF

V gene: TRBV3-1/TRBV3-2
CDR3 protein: CASSQDRGLAGAYSYNEQFF

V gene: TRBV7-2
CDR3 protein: CASGASGGPSVDTQYF

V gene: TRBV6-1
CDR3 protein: CASSERESLSSEQFF

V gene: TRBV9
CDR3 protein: CASRKTTGGSGANVLTF

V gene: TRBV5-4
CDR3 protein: CAGTSGTPGTGELFF

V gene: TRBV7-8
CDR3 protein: CASSSRQDRGRNAFF